This T cell receptor beta chain was documented in a study of CD8+ T cells in alopecia areata. Study-wide results and caveats: TCR sharing across patients was less clear than in mice, possibly HLA-related.

Note on this clone: Its target is unknown.

The CDR3 consists of 15 residues. V gave up 0 bases and J gave up 3 bases, with 11 bases separating them. Once RNA had been extracted, it was reverse transcribed into cDNA to act as the sequencing template. Some clones are missing from TCRdb's copy, which holds only in-frame ones; the method was immunoSEQ multiplex PCR. The sample has about 180,000 clones, approximately 50% seen once. The treatment is: oral pan-JAK inhibitor, 5-10 mg twice daily. Sorting separated CD4+ and CD8+ T cells out of PBMCs. This sequence originates from a human donor with alopecia areata. Specimen: CD8+ T cells sorted from blood, collected at approximately week 52, from a patient treated with tofacitinib. The gene calls are TRBV23-1 and TRBJ2-5; the D gene is possibly TRBD1 (7 bases). TRBV23-1 is treated as an ORF (open reading frame) with a function not yet certain. CDR3 sequence reads: CASSQSRGVEETQYF. The DNA for the CDR3 is TGCGCCAGCAGTCAATCCAGGGGGGTGGAAGAGACCCAGTACTTC.